Listed below are T cell receptor beta chains from one sample, sequenced in a study of blood T cell repertoires in COVID-19. Profiled with immunoSEQ multiplex PCR; TCRdb holds only in-frame clones, not every one. The sample has more than 95,000 clones, roughly 85% seen once; the top ten hold under 3%. Sample: peripheral blood. These receptors all stem from a man aged 25 to 40 with acute or convalescent COVID-19. Each CDR3 is given with its conserved first and last residue. The D gene is left open where the match is weak. Some rows mark clone size as missing; the rest say once, few, many or name a class of expanded clone.

v_call	j_call	d_call	clone_size	cdr3_aa	cdr3_nt
TRBV4-1	TRBJ2-2	-	-	CASSQESGDWTGELFF	TGCGCCAGCAGCCAAGAGAGCGGAGATTGGACCGGGGAGCTGTTTTTT
TRBV27	TRBJ1-6	-	-	CASSLSPTGINSPLHF	TGTGCCAGCAGTTTATCCCCAACGGGGATCAATTCACCCCTCCACTTT
TRBV6-5	TRBJ2-5	TRBD2	-	CAGRGLAKETQYF	TGTGCCGGGAGGGGACTAGCAAAAGAGACCCAGTACTTC
TRBV2	TRBJ1-1	-	-	CASSPRVGPNTEAFF	TGTGCCAGCAGCCCGCGAGTGGGCCCGAACACTGAAGCTTTCTTT
TRBV18	TRBJ2-1	TRBD2	once	CASSPTSGDDEQFF	TGTGCCAGCTCACCGACTAGCGGGGATGATGAGCAGTTCTTC
TRBV5-4	TRBJ2-2	TRBD2	-	CASSSGGLAGATGELFF	TGTGCCAGCAGCTCCGGAGGACTAGCGGGAGCGACCGGGGAGCTGTTTTTT
TRBV21-1	TRBJ2-1	-	-	CASSSFYPPYNEQFF	TGTGCCAGCAGCAGCTTCTACCCCCCCTACAATGAGCAGTTCTTC
TRBV12-5	TRBJ2-2	-	-	CASGWYSTGELFF	TGTGCTAGTGGTTGGTACAGCACCGGGGAGCTGTTTTTT
TRBV6-5	TRBJ1-3	TRBD1	-	CASITDRETGNTIYF	TGTGCCAGCATCACGGACAGGGAAACTGGAAACACCATATATTTT
TRBV19	TRBJ1-4	-	-	CASLPKGGEEKLFF	TGTGCCAGCCTCCCCAAGGGGGGGGAAGAAAAACTGTTTTTT
TRBV11-2	TRBJ2-5	TRBD2	-	CASSSLAGEGLGETQYF	TGTGCCAGCAGCTCACTAGCGGGAGAAGGGTTGGGGGAGACCCAGTACTTC
TRBV5-4	TRBJ2-2	-	-	CASSPKSGPRGSGELFF	TGTGCCAGCAGCCCGAAGTCGGGTCCCCGAGGATCCGGGGAGCTGTTTTTT
TRBV11-2	TRBJ1-2	TRBD1	-	CASSLETGTNYGYTF	TGTGCCAGCAGCTTAGAGACAGGGACTAACTATGGCTACACCTTC
TRBV28	TRBJ1-3	-	once	CASRDSGNTIYF	TGTGCCAGCCGGGACTCTGGAAACACCATATATTTT
TRBV6-5	TRBJ2-3	-	once	CASSTLGLPDTQYF	TGTGCCAGCAGTACCCTTGGGCTTCCAGATACGCAGTATTTT
TRBV6-5	TRBJ1-5	TRBD1	-	CASSPGTGRNQPQHF	TGTGCCAGCAGTCCCGGGACAGGGAGAAATCAGCCCCAGCATTTT
TRBV7-2	TRBJ2-3	TRBD1	-	CASSLPRTGEGTDTQYF	TGTGCCAGCAGCTTACCAAGGACAGGGGAGGGCACAGATACGCAGTATTTT
TRBV7-8	TRBJ2-7	-	-	CASSPRSYEQYF	TGTGCCAGCAGCCCCCGGTCCTACGAGCAGTACTTC
TRBV27	TRBJ1-5	TRBD1	-	CASRPGQVGDLGNQPQHF	TGTGCCAGCAGACCCGGACAGGTGGGGGACTTAGGCAATCAGCCCCAGCATTTT
TRBV3-1/TRBV3-2	TRBJ1-5	TRBD1	-	CASSQGQGGQPQHF	TGTGCCAGCAGCCAGGGACAGGGAGGACAGCCCCAGCATTTT
TRBV29-1	TRBJ2-2	TRBD2	-	CSGTGGSGELFF	TGCAGCGGGACGGGAGGGTCCGGGGAGCTGTTTTTT
TRBV13	TRBJ2-1	TRBD2	few	CASSHEGVSGRNEQFF	TGTGCCAGCAGCCACGAGGGGGTTAGCGGGAGAAATGAGCAGTTCTTC
TRBV6-1	TRBJ2-2	TRBD1	-	CASSESRTGNTGELFF	TGTGCCAGCAGTGAAAGTAGGACAGGGAACACCGGGGAGCTGTTTTTT
TRBV19	TRBJ2-3	-	-	CASSINGFSTDTQYF	TGTGCCAGTAGTATAAACGGGTTCAGCACAGATACGCAGTATTTT
TRBV7-2	TRBJ2-3	-	-	CASSPMPADTQYF	TGTGCCAGCAGCCCGATGCCGGCAGATACGCAGTATTTT
TRBV29-1	TRBJ2-4	TRBD1	-	CSVETGTAESKNIQYF	TGCAGCGTCGAAACCGGGACAGCCGAATCCAAAAACATTCAGTACTTC
TRBV6-5	TRBJ2-3	TRBD2	-	CASSYGGGGTDTQYF	TGTGCCAGCAGTTACGGCGGGGGAGGAACAGATACGCAGTATTTT
TRBV30	TRBJ2-2	TRBD1	-	CAWSRTGNTGELFF	TGTGCCTGGAGCAGGACAGGGAACACCGGGGAGCTGTTTTTT
TRBV12-3/TRBV12-4	TRBJ2-1	TRBD1	few	CASSRDRTNEQFF	TGTGCCAGCAGTAGGGACAGGACCAATGAGCAGTTCTTC
TRBV30	TRBJ2-3	TRBD2	-	CAWSAGGGADTQYF	TGTGCCTGGAGTGCCGGCGGGGGGGCAGATACGCAGTATTTT
TRBV5-8	TRBJ2-1	TRBD2	-	CASSPGTSGYNEQFF	TGTGCCAGCAGCCCCGGGACTAGCGGGTACAATGAGCAGTTCTTC
TRBV5-6	TRBJ2-1	-	-	CASSGTGLSQFF	TGTGCCAGCAGCGGAACAGGGTTATCGCAGTTCTTC
TRBV27	TRBJ2-3	TRBD1	-	CASSTQGGIDTQYF	TGTGCCAGCAGTACACAGGGGGGTATAGATACGCAGTATTTT
TRBV18	TRBJ2-3	TRBD1	-	CASSLDRAPDTQYF	TGTGCCAGCTCACTTGACAGGGCTCCAGATACGCAGTATTTT
TRBV7-3	TRBJ2-1	-	-	CASSPGYAGADEQFF	TGTGCCAGCAGCCCAGGTTACGCAGGGGCAGATGAGCAGTTCTTC
TRBV5-1	TRBJ2-5	-	-	CASSMDRFPQETQYF	TGCGCCAGCAGCATGGACAGATTTCCACAAGAGACCCAGTACTTC
TRBV10-2	TRBJ2-3	TRBD2	-	CATRLAGGRNTQYF	TGCGCCACCAGACTAGCGGGGGGGCGTAATACGCAGTATTTT
TRBV9	TRBJ2-3	-	-	CASSVVVTDTQYF	TGTGCCAGCAGCGTAGTAGTGACAGATACGCAGTATTTT
TRBV25-1	TRBJ1-2	-	-	CASSDWGPGGYTF	TGTGCCAGCAGTGACTGGGGGCCAGGAGGCTACACCTTC
TRBV5-6	TRBJ2-7	TRBD1	-	CASSWGDRGEQYF	TGTGCCAGCAGCTGGGGGGACAGGGGCGAGCAGTACTTC
TRBV6-6	TRBJ2-7	-	-	CASSIIYEQYF	TGTGCCAGCAGTATTATCTACGAGCAGTACTTC
TRBV19	TRBJ2-3	-	-	CASRGQGTDTQYF	TGTGCCAGTAGAGGTCAGGGGACAGATACGCAGTATTTT
TRBV7-7	TRBJ1-1	-	-	CASSPLTDYGEAFF	TGTGCTAGCAGCCCACTGACAGATTATGGTGAAGCTTTCTTT
TRBV30	TRBJ1-3	TRBD1	-	CAWGGQGAGNTIYF	TGTGCCTGGGGGGGACAGGGGGCTGGAAACACCATATATTTT
TRBV15	TRBJ1-6	-	-	CATSRDLSPLHF	TGTGCCACCAGCAGAGATCTCTCACCCCTCCACTTT
TRBV4-3	TRBJ1-5	-	-	CASSQDGSSNQPQHF	TGCGCCAGCAGCCAAGATGGGAGTAGCAATCAGCCCCAGCATTTT
TRBV3-1/TRBV3-2	TRBJ2-3	-	-	CASSQDYTRGHTDTQYF	TGTGCCAGCAGCCAAGATTATACGAGGGGACACACAGATACGCAGTATTTT
TRBV5-1	TRBJ2-2	-	-	CASSRDSSTGELFF	TGCGCCAGCAGCCGGGACTCAAGCACCGGGGAGCTGTTTTTT
TRBV4-3	TRBJ1-4	-	-	CASSPADATNEKLFF	TGCGCCAGCAGCCCTGCGGATGCAACTAATGAAAAACTGTTTTTT
TRBV5-6	TRBJ1-2	-	once	CASSLDSSGYTF	TGTGCCAGCAGCTTGGACAGCTCTGGCTACACCTTC